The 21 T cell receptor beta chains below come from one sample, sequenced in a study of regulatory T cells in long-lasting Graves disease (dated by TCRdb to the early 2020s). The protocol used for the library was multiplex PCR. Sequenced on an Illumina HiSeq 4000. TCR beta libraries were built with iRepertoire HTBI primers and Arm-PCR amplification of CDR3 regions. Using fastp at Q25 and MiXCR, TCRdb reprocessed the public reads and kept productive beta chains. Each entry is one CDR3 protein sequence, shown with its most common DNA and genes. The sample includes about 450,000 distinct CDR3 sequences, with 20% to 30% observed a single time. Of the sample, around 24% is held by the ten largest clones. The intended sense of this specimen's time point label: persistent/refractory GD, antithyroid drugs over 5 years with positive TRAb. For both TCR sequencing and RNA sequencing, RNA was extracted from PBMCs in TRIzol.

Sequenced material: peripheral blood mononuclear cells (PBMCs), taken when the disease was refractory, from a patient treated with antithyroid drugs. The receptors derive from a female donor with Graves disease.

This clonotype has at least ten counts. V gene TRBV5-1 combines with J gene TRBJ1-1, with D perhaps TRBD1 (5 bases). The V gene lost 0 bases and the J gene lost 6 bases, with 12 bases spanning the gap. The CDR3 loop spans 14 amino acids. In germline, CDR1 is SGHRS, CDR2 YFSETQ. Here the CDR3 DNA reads TGCGCCAGCAGCTTGGATCCAGGGAGGGCTGAAGCTTTCTTT. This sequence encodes CASSLDPGRAEAFF.

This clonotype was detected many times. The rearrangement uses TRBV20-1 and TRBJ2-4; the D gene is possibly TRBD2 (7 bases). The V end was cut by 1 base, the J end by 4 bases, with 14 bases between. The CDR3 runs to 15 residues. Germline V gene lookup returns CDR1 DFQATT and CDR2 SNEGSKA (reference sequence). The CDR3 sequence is CSARVPGGRKNIQYF. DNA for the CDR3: TGCAGTGCTAGAGTCCCCGGGGGGCGGAAAAACATTCAGTACTTC.

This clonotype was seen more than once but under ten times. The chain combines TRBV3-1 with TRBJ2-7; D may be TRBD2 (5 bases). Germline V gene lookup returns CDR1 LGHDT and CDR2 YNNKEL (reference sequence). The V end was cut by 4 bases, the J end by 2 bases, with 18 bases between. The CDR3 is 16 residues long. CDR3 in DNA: TGTGCCAGCAGCCCGGGGATGGCTTCGGGCCCCTACGAGCAGTACTTC. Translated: CASSPGMASGPYEQYF.

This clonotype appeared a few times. CDR3 coding DNA: TGTGCCACCAGCAGAGGAGGGGGCGCGGAGACCCAGTACTTC. Amino acids: CATSRGGGAETQYF. V is TRBV15 and J is TRBJ2-5; TRBD1 aligns across 7 bases. The germline gives CDR1 LNHNV, CDR2 YYDKDF (reference sequence). Trimming cost V 1 base and J 5 bases; bases outside gene matches: 4. The CDR3 is made up of 14 amino acids.

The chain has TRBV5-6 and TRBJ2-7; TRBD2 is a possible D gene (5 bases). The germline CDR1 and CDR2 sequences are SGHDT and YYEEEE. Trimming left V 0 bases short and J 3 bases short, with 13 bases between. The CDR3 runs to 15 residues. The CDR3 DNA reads TGTGCCAGCAGCTTGGCAGTGGCTGGAGGCTACGAGCAGTACTTC. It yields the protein CASSLAVAGGYEQYF.

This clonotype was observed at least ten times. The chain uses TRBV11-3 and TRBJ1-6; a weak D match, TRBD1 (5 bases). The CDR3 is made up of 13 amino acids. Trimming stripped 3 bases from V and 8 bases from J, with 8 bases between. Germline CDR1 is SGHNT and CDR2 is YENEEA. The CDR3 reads CASSLGQDSPLHF. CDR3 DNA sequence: TGTGCCAGCAGCTTGGGGCAGGATTCACCCCTCCACTTT.

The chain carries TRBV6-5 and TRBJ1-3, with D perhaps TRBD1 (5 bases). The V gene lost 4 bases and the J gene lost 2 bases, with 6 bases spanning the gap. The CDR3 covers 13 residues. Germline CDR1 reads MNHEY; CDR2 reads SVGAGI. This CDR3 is CASSSGPGNTIYF. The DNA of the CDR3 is TGTGCCAGCAGTTCGGGGCCTGGAAACACCATATATTTT.

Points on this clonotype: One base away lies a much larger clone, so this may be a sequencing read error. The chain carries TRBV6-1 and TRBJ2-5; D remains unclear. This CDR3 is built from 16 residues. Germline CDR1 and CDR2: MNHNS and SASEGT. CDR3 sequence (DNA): TGTGCCGGCAGCCAGGACGGACCCCGTGTCCTAGAGACCCAGTACTTC. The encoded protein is CAGSQDGPRVLETQYF.

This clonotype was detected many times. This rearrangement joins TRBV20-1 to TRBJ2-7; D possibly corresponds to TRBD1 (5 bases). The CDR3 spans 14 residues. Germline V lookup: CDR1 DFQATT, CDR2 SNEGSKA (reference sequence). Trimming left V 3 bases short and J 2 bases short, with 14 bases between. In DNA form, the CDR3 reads TGCAGTGCTAGCATCCCCGGCAGGGCCTACGAGCAGTACTTC. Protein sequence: CSASIPGRAYEQYF.

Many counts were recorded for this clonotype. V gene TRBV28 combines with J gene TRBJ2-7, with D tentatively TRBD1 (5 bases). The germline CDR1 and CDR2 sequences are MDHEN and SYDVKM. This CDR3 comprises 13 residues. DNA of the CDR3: TGTGCTCACTCACAGGACCATTCCTACGAGCAGTACTTC. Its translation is CAHSQDHSYEQYF.

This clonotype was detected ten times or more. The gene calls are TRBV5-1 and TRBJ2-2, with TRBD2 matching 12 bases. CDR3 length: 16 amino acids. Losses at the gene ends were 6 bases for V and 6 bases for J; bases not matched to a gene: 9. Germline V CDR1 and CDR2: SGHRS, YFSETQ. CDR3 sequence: CASTERTSGIAGELFF. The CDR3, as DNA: TGCGCCAGCACCGAGAGGACTAGCGGGATCGCCGGGGAGCTGTTTTTT.

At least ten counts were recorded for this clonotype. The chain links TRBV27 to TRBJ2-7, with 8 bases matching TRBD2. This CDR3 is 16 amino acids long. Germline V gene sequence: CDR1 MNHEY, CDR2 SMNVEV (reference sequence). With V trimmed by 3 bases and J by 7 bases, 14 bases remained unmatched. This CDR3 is CASSLDHSGIRWEQYF. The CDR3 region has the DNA TGTGCCAGCAGTTTGGATCATAGCGGGATTAGGTGGGAGCAGTACTTC.

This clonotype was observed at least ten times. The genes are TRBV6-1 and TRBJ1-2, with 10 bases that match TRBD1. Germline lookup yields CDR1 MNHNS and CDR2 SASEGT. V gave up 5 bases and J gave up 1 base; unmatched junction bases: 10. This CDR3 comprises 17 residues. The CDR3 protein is CASSRTGTGESNYGYTF. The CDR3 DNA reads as TGTGCCAGCAGTAGAACCGGGACAGGGGAAAGTAACTATGGCTACACCTTC.

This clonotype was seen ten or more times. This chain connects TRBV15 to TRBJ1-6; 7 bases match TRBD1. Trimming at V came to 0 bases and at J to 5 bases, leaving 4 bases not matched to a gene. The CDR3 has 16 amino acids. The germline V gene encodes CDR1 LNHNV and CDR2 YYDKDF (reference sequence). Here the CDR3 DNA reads TGTGCCACCAGCAGAGATGCGGGACAGAATAATTCACCCCTCCACTTT. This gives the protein CATSRDAGQNNSPLHF.

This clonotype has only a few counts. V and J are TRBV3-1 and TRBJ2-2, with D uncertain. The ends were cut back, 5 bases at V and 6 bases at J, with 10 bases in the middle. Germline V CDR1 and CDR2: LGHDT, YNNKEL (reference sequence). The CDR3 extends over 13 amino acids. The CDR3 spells CASSSYGSGELFF. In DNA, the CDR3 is TGTGCCAGCAGCTCTTACGGGTCCGGGGAGCTGTTTTTT. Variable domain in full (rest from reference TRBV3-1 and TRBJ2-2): DTAVSQTPKYLVTQMGNDKSIKCEQNLGHDTMYWYKQDSKKFLKIMFSYNNKELIINETVPNRFSPKSPDKAHLNLHINSLELGDSAVYFCASSSYGSGELFFGEGSRLTVL.

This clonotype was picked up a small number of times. CDR3 in amino acids: CASKARAALWETQYF. The CDR3 bases are TGTGCCAGCAAAGCCCGGGCCGCTTTGTGGGAGACCCAGTACTTC. V and J are TRBV6-2 or TRBV6-3 and TRBJ2-5; D not certain. CDR3 size: 15 residues. Trimming took off 7 bases at V and 5 bases at J, with 20 bases between the two ends. Per the germline V gene, CDR1 is MNHEY and CDR2 is SVGEGT.

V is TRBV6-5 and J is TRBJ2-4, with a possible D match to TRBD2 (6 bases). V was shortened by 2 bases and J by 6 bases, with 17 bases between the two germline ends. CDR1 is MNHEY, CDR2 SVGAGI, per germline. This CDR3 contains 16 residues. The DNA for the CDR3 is TGTGCCAGCAGTTACAGTGTACTAGCAGGATCAAACATTCAGTACTTC. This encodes CASSYSVLAGSNIQYF.

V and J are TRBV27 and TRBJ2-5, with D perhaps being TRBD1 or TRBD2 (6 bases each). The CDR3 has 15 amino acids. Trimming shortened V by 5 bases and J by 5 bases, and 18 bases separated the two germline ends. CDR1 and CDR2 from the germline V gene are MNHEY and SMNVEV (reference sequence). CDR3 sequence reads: CASSGTSRGAETQYF. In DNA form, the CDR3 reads TGTGCCAGCAGTGGGACTTCTAGGGGGGCGGAGACCCAGTACTTC.

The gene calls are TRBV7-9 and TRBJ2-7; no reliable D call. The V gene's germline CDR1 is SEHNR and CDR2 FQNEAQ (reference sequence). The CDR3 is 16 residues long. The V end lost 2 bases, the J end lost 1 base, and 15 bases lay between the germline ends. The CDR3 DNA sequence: TGTGCCAGCAGCTTACGAGGATCTAGTACTTCCTACGAGCAGTACTTC. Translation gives CASSLRGSSTSYEQYF.

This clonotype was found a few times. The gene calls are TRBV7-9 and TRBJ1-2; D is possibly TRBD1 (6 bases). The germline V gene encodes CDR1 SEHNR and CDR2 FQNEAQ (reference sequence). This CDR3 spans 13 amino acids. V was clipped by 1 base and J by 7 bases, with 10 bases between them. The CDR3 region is CASSLDQGLGYTF. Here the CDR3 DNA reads TGTGCCAGCAGCTTAGACCAGGGGCTTGGCTACACCTTC.

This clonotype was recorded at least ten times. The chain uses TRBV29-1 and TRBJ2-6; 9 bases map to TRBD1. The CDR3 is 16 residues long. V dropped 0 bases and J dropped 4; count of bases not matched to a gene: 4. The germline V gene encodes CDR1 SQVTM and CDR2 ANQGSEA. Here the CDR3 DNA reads TGCAGCGTTGAAGAGGGACAGGGTACCGGGGCCAACGTCCTGACTTTC. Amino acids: CSVEEGQGTGANVLTF.